This T cell receptor beta chain was sequenced during a study of shared clonotypes between healthy human individuals. Germline values: CDR1 SGHDT, CDR2 YYEEEE. The CDR3 has 15 residues. The V gene lost 0 bases and the J gene lost 3 bases, with 13 bases spanning the gap. The table came from immunoSEQ multiplex PCR; TCRdb's copy has only in-frame clones and leaves some out. The sample includes fewer than 550,000 clones, about 79% of them seen just once. The rearrangement uses TRBV5-6 and TRBJ2-7; perhaps TRBD1 as D (7 bases). Sequencing input: PBMCs. The origin of this receptor is a woman aged 40 to 50 in good health. Some clones in this sample may be carry-over from other donors' samples. CDR3: CASSLVQGTHYEQYF. As DNA, the CDR3 is TGTGCCAGCAGCTTGGTACAGGGGACTCACTACGAGCAGTACTTC. The whole variable domain, filled in from reference TRBV5-6 and TRBJ2-7, reads DAGVTQSPTHLIKTRGQQVTLRCSPKSGHDTVSWYQQALGQGPQFIFQYYEEEERQRGNFPDRFSGHQFPNYSSELNVNALLLGDSALYLCASSLVQGTHYEQYFGPGTRLTVT.